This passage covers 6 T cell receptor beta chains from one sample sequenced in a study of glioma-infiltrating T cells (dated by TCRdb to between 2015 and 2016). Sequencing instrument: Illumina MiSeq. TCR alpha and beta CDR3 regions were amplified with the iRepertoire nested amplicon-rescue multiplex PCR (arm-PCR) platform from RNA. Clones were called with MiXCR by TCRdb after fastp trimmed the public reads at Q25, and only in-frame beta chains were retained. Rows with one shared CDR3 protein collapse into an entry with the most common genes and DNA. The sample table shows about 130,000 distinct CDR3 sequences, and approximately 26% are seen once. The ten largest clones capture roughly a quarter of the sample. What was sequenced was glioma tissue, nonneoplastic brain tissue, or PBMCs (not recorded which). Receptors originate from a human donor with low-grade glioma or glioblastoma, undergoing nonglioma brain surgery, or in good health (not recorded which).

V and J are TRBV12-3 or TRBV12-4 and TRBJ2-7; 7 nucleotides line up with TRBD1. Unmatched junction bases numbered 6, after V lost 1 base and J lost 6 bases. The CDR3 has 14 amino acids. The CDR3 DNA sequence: TGTGCCAGCAGTTTAGTTTGGCCAGGGGGCGAGCAGTACGTC. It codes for CASSLVWPGGEQYV.

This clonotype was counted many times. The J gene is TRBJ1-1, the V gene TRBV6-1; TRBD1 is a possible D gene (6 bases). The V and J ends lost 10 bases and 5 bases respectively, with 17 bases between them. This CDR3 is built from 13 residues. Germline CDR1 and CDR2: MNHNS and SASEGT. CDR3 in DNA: TGTGCCACGGTGGACAGCCCTCTGACTGAAGCTTTCTTT. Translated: CATVDSPLTEAFF.

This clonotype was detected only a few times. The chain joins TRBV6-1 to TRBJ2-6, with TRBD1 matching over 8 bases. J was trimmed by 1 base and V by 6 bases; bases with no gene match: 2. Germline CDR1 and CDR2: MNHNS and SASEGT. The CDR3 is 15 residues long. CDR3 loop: CASRNRGSGANVLTF. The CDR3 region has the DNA TGTGCCAGCAGAAACAGGGGGTCTGGGGCCAACGTCCTGACTTTC.

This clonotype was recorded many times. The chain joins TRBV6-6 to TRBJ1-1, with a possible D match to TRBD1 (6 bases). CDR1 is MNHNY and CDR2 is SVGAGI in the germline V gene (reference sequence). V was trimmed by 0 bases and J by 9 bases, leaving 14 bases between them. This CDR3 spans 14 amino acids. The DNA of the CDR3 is TGTGCCAGCAGTTACTCGAGGGGCAGGGGTCAAGCTTTCTTT. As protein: CASSYSRGRGQAFF.

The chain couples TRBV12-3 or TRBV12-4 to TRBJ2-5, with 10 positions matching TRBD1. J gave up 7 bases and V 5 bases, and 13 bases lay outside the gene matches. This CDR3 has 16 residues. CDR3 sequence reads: CASSPGQGIPAGTQYF. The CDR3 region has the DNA TGTGCCAGCAGTCCGGGACAGGGGATACCCGCGGGGACCCAGTACTTC.

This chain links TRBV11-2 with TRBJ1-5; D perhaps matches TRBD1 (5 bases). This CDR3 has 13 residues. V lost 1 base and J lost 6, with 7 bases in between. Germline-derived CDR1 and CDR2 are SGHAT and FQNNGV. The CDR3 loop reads CASSLGGSQPQHF. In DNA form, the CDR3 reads TGTGCCAGCAGCTTAGGGGGCTCTCAGCCCCAGCATTTT. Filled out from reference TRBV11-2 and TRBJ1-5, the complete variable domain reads EAGVAQSPRYKIIEKRQSVAFWCNPISGHATLYWYQQILGQGPKLLIQFQNNGVVDDSQLPKDRFSAERLKGVDSTLKIQPAKLEDSAVYLCASSLGGSQPQHFGDGTRLSIL.